Sequencing of this T cell receptor beta chain was carried out in a study of beta chain features in type 1 diabetes. Trimming took off 4 bases at V and 0 bases at J, with 10 bases between the two ends. The germline V gene has CDR1 MNHEY and CDR2 SVGAGI. There are 16 residues in the CDR3. Since all of the isolated RNA was reverse transcribed, expressed TCRB transcripts were what got sequenced. Profiling relied on immunoSEQ multiplex PCR, and the TCRdb table lists in-frame clones only, not all of them. The sample consists of almost 350,000 clones, 7.5% to 9% of them appearing once. The source material was central memory CD4+ T cells from blood. The J gene is TRBJ2-6, the V gene TRBV6-5; no reliable D call. The clonotype comes from a woman aged 18-29 years in good health. CDR3 nucleotides: TGTGCCAGCAGTTTCCGGTGGGCCTCTGGGGCCAACGTCCTGACTTTC. Translation gives CASSFRWASGANVLTF.